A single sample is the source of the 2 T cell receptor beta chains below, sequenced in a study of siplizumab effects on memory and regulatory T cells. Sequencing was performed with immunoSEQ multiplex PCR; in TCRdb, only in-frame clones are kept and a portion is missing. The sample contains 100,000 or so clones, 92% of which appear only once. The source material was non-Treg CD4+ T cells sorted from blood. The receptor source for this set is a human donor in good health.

In DNA form, the CDR3 reads TGTGCCAGCAGAGGAGGCAATCAGCCCCAGCATTTT. This gives the protein CASRGGNQPQHF. The V call is TRBV6-6, the J call TRBJ1-5, with D uncertain. The CDR3 length is 12 residues. Germline V gene lookup returns CDR1 MNHNY and CDR2 SVGAGI (reference sequence). Trimming took off 6 bases at V and 2 bases at J, with 5 bases between the two ends.

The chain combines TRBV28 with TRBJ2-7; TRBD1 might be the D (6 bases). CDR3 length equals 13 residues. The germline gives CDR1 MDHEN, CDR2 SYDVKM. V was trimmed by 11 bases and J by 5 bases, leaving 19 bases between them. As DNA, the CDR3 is TGTGCCGGGCCTACAGGGAGCCTGGACGAGCAGTACTTC. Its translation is CAGPTGSLDEQYF.